This TCR beta chain was retrieved from a study of T-cell reconstitution after alpha-beta-depleted transplantation in children. Preparing the TCRbeta library involved the use of unique molecular identifiers. TCRdb called the PCR reads again in MiXCR, with one record for every CDR3 protein. The sample includes about 230,000 distinct CDR3 sequences, approximately 9.8% seen only once; the top ten take about 5%. CDR3 length: 17 amino acids. V trimming: 2 bases; J trimming: 2 bases; junction bases outside the gene matches: 11. This clonotype was seen repeatedly, ten times or more. The chain combines TRBV12-3 or TRBV12-4 with TRBJ1-2, with 7 positions matching TRBD1. The receptor was derived from a human donor who donated a stem cell graft to a child with SCID. The sample in question was PBMCs from the stem cell graft donor, obtained from the stem cell graft. The chain's CDR3 is CASSLRQGDGRNYGYTF. The CDR3 nucleotides are TGTGCCAGCAGTTTAAGGCAGGGGGACGGGAGGAACTATGGCTACACCTTC.